This T cell receptor (beta chain) was recovered during a study of spatial heterogeneity in lung cancer. CDR1 and CDR2 from the germline V gene are SQVTM and ANQGSEA. The CDR3 consists of 13 residues. The germline V and J ends were trimmed by 1 base and 2 bases, with 9 bases remaining between them. Using its own MiXCR run on the 5' RACE reads, TCRdb lists one record per CDR3 protein. Found here are 40,000 to 45,000 distinct CDR3 sequences, roughly an eighth of them singletons; the top ten hold about 55%. As for time point: sample taken at primary tumor resection. This material consisted of PBMCs, taken at surgery. The chain uses TRBV29-1 and TRBJ2-7, with TRBD2 as a possible D gene (6 bases). The source of this sequence is a male donor with early-stage non-small cell lung cancer. The CDR3 DNA is TGCAGCGTTGAAGGGACGGGAGCCTACGAGCAGTACTTC. The encoded protein is CSVEGTGAYEQYF.